The clone carrying this T cell receptor (beta chain) has just one count. CDR1 SQVTM and CDR2 ANQGSEA come from the germline V gene. The CDR3 length is 12 residues. The ends were cut back, 4 bases at V and 2 bases at J, with 7 bases in the middle. In the authors' workflow: Using reference gene primer amplification, nucleated cell counts were estimated. The repertoire was sequenced with immunoSEQ multiplex PCR; TCRdb's copy has only in-frame clones and lacks some. V and J calls and clone size are copied from that table; D and trimming were computed from the DNA. Of 180,000 or so clones listed, roughly 85% are singletons. This record comes from a study of blood T cell repertoires in COVID-19. Study-level background: From the United States, Italy and Spain came samples of acute and convalescent COVID-19. The analysed material was cDNA or gDNA that came from T cells, B-cell-depleted T cells, or PBMCs.

V usage is TRBV29-1 and J usage is TRBJ2-3; D is ambiguous. The receptor was isolated from a man between 60 and 75 years old with acute or convalescent COVID-19. Specimen: peripheral blood. CDR3 nucleotide sequence: TGCAGCGTTGGGCGGCTCACAGATACGCAGTATTTT. Protein sequence: CSVGRLTDTQYF.